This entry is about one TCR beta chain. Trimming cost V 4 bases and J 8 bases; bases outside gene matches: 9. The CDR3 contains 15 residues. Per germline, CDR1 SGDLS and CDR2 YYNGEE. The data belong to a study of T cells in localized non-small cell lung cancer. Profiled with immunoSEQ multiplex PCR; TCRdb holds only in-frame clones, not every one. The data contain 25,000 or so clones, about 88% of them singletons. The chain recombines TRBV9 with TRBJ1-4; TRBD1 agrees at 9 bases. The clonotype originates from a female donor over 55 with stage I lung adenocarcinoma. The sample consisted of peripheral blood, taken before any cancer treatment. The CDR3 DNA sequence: TGTGCCAGCAGCCCCTCGACAGGGGGGAAGGAAAAACTGTTTTTT. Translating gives CASSPSTGGKEKLFF.